This T cell receptor beta chain was captured by sequencing in a study of early T cells in non-severe SARS-CoV-2 infection. Study summary: Sequencing was performed on bulk RNA from unsorted whole blood, leaving chains unpaired.

Findings of the study overall: VDJdb matching, biased toward anti-spike CD8 responses, missed private and CD4 specificities.

At least ten counts were recorded for this clonotype. The antigen is not known. cDNA molecules, individually, were tagged with unique molecular identifiers. TCRdb processed the 5' RACE reads anew with MiXCR; each CDR3 protein has one entry. The repertoire holds tens of thousands of distinct CDR3 sequences, with around 7% as singletons. Looked up from germline, CDR1 is LNHDA and CDR2 is SQIVND (reference sequence). Trimming removed 4 bases from V and 2 bases from J; junction bases left unmatched: 6. This CDR3 contains 16 residues. This TCR was recovered from an adult who was a healthcare worker with PCR-confirmed SARS-CoV-2 infection or an uninfected control (not recorded which). The sequenced sample was whole blood. The chain joins TRBV19 to TRBJ2-7; TRBD1 agrees at 12 bases. DNA of the CDR3: TGTGCCAGTAGTACGTCGGGACAGGGGGCGGCCTACGAGCAGTACTTC. Amino acids: CASSTSGQGAAYEQYF.